This T cell receptor (beta chain) was obtained from a study of T cell repertoires in cytomegalovirus infection. Study details: Matching HLA type and CMV infection were both indicated by public TCR beta signatures. General study findings and limits: Public TCR beta family frequency separated CMV-and-HLA carriers, including in an independent cohort. Dominant in the ex vivo response were TCR beta clonotypes restricted by HLA-C and specific for CMV.

Germline loops: CDR1 SGHNT, CDR2 YYREEE (reference sequence). The CDR3 consists of 15 residues. After removal of 4 bases from V and 6 bases from J, the junction contained 12 bases not matched to a gene. This clonotype appeared many times. What it binds is unknown. TCRdb reprocessed the reads via MiXCR and lists one record per CDR3 protein. The sample yields about 490,000 distinct CDR3 sequences, 10% to 12% seen once. The sequence was collected from a human donor in good health (CMV status not recorded). Some clones in this sample may be carry-over from other donors' samples. The chain uses TRBV5-4 and TRBJ1-2; the match to TRBD1 covers 7 bases. The source material was PBMCs. This CDR3 reads CASSLPGQLGNGYTF. The CDR3 nucleotides are TGTGCCAGCAGCCTCCCGGGACAGCTGGGGAATGGCTACACCTTC.